Below, 23 T cell receptor beta chains from the same sample are listed, as sequenced in a study of blood T cell repertoires in COVID-19. The method was immunoSEQ multiplex PCR; TCRdb's version includes in-frame clones alone and lacks a portion of them. This sample has 75,000 to 90,000 clones; 75% to 85% occur once, and the top ten carry more than 35%. The sequenced material came from peripheral blood. The receptor set was obtained from a man in his 60s with COVID-19, enrolled during active disease.

J is TRBJ2-3 and V is TRBV7-3, with TRBD1 as a possible D gene (6 bases). This CDR3 is built from 15 residues. The V end was cut by 1 base, the J end by 1 base, with 9 bases between. The germline V gene encodes CDR1 SGHTA and CDR2 FQGTGA. DNA for the CDR3: TGTGCCAGCAGCTTAATGGGGGCACGCACAGATACGCAGTATTTT. It yields the protein CASSLMGARTDTQYF. Full variable domain (missing parts from reference TRBV7-3 and TRBJ2-3): GAGVSQTPSNKVTEKGKYVELRCDPISGHTALYWYRQSLGQGPEFLIYFQGTGAADDSGLPNDRFFAVRPEGSVSTLKIQRTERGDSAVYLCASSLMGARTDTQYFGPGTRLTVL.

The chain employs TRBV4-3 and TRBJ2-4, with TRBD1 matching 10 bases. There are 17 residues in the CDR3. J gave up 3 bases and V 0 bases, and 5 bases lay outside the gene matches. Germline V gene data show CDR1 as LGHNA and CDR2 as YSLEER. CDR3 nucleotides: TGCGCCAGCAGCCAAGATCGGACAGGGGGGGGCAAAAACATTCAGTACTTC. Protein sequence: CASSQDRTGGGKNIQYF.

This clone appeared a few times. This chain links TRBV6-5 with TRBJ2-7, with 7 bases that match TRBD1. CDR3 length: 14 residues. V shed 5 bases, J shed 5 bases, and the junction held 9 bases outside the gene matches. Germline V gene sequence: CDR1 MNHEY, CDR2 SVGAGI. CDR3 sequence (DNA): TGTGCCAGCAGTCCCTCGACAGGGCCCAACGAGCAGTACTTC. It yields the protein CASSPSTGPNEQYF.

This rearrangement joins TRBV11-2 to TRBJ2-5; 12 positions match TRBD2. CDR1 is SGHAT, CDR2 FQNNGV, per germline. With V trimmed by 1 base and J by 5 bases, 5 bases remained unmatched. The CDR3 consists of 16 residues. CDR3 nucleotides: TGTGCCAGCAGCTTAGGCCTAGCGGGGGGGGATGAGACCCAGTACTTC. Residues: CASSLGLAGGDETQYF.

Turning to this clone: A junction end diverges from the germline sequence, so it may reflect a read error. The genes are TRBV7-7 and TRBJ1-6; D is perhaps TRBD1 (6 bases). CDR3 size: 13 residues. The germline V gene has CDR1 SSHAT and CDR2 FNYEAQ (reference sequence). The CDR3 protein is CASSLDRNSPLHF. The DNA of the CDR3 is TGTGCTAGCAGCTTAGACAGGAATTCACCCCTCCACTTT.

J is TRBJ2-1 and V is TRBV12-5, with D tentatively TRBD2 (6 bases). Germline V gene data show CDR1 as LGHNT and CDR2 as FRNRAP. The germline V and J ends were trimmed by 1 base and 6 bases, with 10 bases remaining between them. This CDR3 is built from 14 residues. The CDR3 loop reads CASGLGLDLNEQFF. The CDR3 coding sequence is TGTGCTAGTGGTTTGGGACTAGATCTCAATGAGCAGTTCTTC.

The chain links TRBV4-1 to TRBJ2-3; the match to TRBD2 covers 10 bases. V lost 1 base, J lost 6 bases, and 4 bases stayed unmatched. In germline, CDR1 is MGHRA, CDR2 YSYEKL. This CDR3 has 15 amino acids. CDR3 region: CASSQVAGGVDTQYF. The DNA for the CDR3 is TGCGCCAGCAGCCAAGTAGCGGGGGGCGTCGATACGCAGTATTTT.

This chain connects TRBV19 to TRBJ2-2, with TRBD2 identical over 8 bases. In germline, CDR1 is LNHDA, CDR2 SQIVND (reference sequence). The CDR3 spans 19 residues. Trimming at V came to 6 bases and at J to 3 bases, leaving 18 bases not matched to a gene. The CDR3 sequence is CASSGFSGAGGVYTGELFF. The CDR3 nucleotides read TGTGCCAGTAGCGGGTTCTCGGGGGCCGGGGGGGTTTACACCGGGGAGCTGTTTTTT. Drawing the rest from reference TRBV19 and TRBJ2-2, the complete variable domain is DGGITQSPKYLFRKEGQNVTLSCEQNLNHDAMYWYRQDPGQGLRLIYYSQIVNDFQKGDIAEGYSVSREKKESFPLTVTSAQKNPTAFYLCASSGFSGAGGVYTGELFFGEGSRLTVL.

The rearrangement uses TRBV14 and TRBJ1-1; possible D gene TRBD1, 6 bases. The CDR3 spans 16 residues. Germline CDR1 SGHDN, CDR2 FVKESK. The V gene lost 1 base and the J gene lost 2 bases, with 14 bases spanning the gap. The CDR3 protein is CASSQVGWGGNTEAFF. In DNA form, the CDR3 reads TGTGCCAGCAGCCAAGTAGGATGGGGGGGCAACACTGAAGCTTTCTTT.

The rearrangement links TRBV11-1 to TRBJ2-2; 10 nucleotides agree with TRBD1. The germline CDR1 and CDR2 sequences are SGHAT and FQDESV (reference sequence). The trim removed 7 bases at V and 7 bases at J, leaving 9 bases unmatched. CDR3 length: 15 amino acids. CDR3 nucleotides: TGTGCCAGCACCACTATGACAGGGGGCGGCGGGGAGCTGTTTTTT. This sequence encodes CASTTMTGGGGELFF.

This chain links TRBV12-3 or TRBV12-4 with TRBJ2-4, with TRBD1 matching over 11 bases. V gave up 7 bases and J gave up 14 bases; unmatched junction bases: 7. This CDR3 is built from 12 residues. Written as DNA, the CDR3 is TGTGCCAGCAACACGGGACAGGGGGGCGAGTACTTC. It specifies CASNTGQGGEYF.

V is TRBV7-9 and J is TRBJ1-1; D not certain. V gave up 7 bases and J gave up 1 base, with 7 bases separating them. The length of the CDR3 is 12 residues. CDR1 and CDR2 from the germline V gene are SEHNR and FQNEAQ (reference sequence). CDR3 sequence: CASMVGNTEAFF. As DNA, the CDR3 is TGTGCCAGCATGGTCGGGAACACTGAAGCTTTCTTT.

The sample holds a few counts of this clone. The chain carries TRBV5-8 and TRBJ1-1, with D perhaps TRBD1 (6 bases). Germline V CDR1 and CDR2: SGHTS, YDEGEE. The CDR3 is 12 residues long. Trimming stripped 3 bases from V and 8 bases from J, with 11 bases between. The CDR3 DNA is TGTGCCAGCAGCTGGGGGCGGATGGAAGCTTTCTTT. It is translated as CASSWGRMEAFF. Supplemented by reference TRBV5-8 and TRBJ1-1, the full variable domain reads EAGVTQSPTHLIKTRGQQATLRCSPISGHTSVYWYQQALGLGLQFLLWYDEGEERNRGNFPPRFSGRQFPNYSSELNVNALELEDSALYLCASSWGRMEAFFGQGTRLTVV.

The rearrangement uses TRBV6-5 and TRBJ2-7, with D hard to call. V was pared by 6 bases and J by 2 bases, with 11 bases between. The CDR3 spans 13 residues. Per germline, CDR1 MNHEY and CDR2 SVGAGI. In nucleotides, the CDR3 is TGTGCCAGCAGGACCGGGTTACCCTACGAGCAGTACTTC. Amino acid sequence: CASRTGLPYEQYF.

The table lists this clone with a count of one. The rearrangement uses TRBV9 and TRBJ2-3; D is possibly TRBD1 (5 bases). The germline V gene has CDR1 SGDLS and CDR2 YYNGEE. V was shortened by 4 bases and J by 0 bases, with 12 bases between the two germline ends. The CDR3 totals 15 residues. The CDR3 here is CASSTRALSTDTQYF. The CDR3 region has the DNA TGTGCCAGCAGCACCAGGGCATTGAGCACAGATACGCAGTATTTT. Together with reference TRBV9 and TRBJ2-3, the CDR3 gives the full variable domain: DSGVTQTPKHLITATGQRVTLRCSPRSGDLSVYWYQQSLDQGLQFLIQYYNGEERAKGNILERFSAQQFPDLHSELNLSSLELGDSALYFCASSTRALSTDTQYFGPGTRLTVL.

The count of this clone is one. The same CDR3 is also encoded by other DNA sequences in this sample. The chain joins TRBV19 to TRBJ1-3; D uncertain. This CDR3 has 14 amino acids. Looked up from germline, CDR1 is LNHDA and CDR2 is SQIVND (reference sequence). V lost 6 bases and J 3 bases, leaving 12 bases between the germline ends. CDR3 nucleotides: TGTGCCAGTAGCATCCAAGGAGATGGAAACACCATATATTTT. This gives the protein CASSIQGDGNTIYF.

This clone showed up just a few times. The CDR3 sequence is CASSLGTSAIVGELFF. The CDR3 nucleotides are TGTGCCAGCAGCTTGGGCACTAGCGCGATTGTCGGGGAGCTGTTTTTT. The chain uses TRBV5-4 and TRBJ2-2, with TRBD2 matching 7 bases. The germline CDR1 and CDR2 sequences are SGHNT and YYREEE (reference sequence). There are 16 residues in the CDR3. The V and J ends lost 0 bases and 7 bases, in that order; junction bases with no gene match: 9.

As to this clone: A junction end diverges from the germline sequence, so it may reflect a read error. This chain links TRBV7-7 with TRBJ2-5; possibly TRBD2 for D (6 bases). The CDR3 totals 15 residues. CDR1 is SSHAT, CDR2 FNYEAQ, per germline (reference sequence). CDR3 region: CASTKAGGIGETQYF. The CDR3 DNA reads as TGTGCTAGCACCAAGGCCGGAGGGATCGGGGAGACCCAGTACTTC.

The rearrangement uses TRBV2 and TRBJ2-7, with 8 bases aligning to TRBD2. Germline CDR1 is SNHLY and CDR2 is FYNNEI. V gave up 5 bases and J gave up 5 bases; unmatched junction bases: 11. This CDR3 is built from 15 residues. The CDR3 spells CASSLRGGRNHEQYF. As DNA, the CDR3 is TGTGCCAGCAGTCTCCGCGGGGGGCGCAACCACGAGCAGTACTTC.

V and J are TRBV5-1 and TRBJ2-5; weak D call: TRBD1 (5 bases). V lost 1 base and J lost 5, with 12 bases in between. The CDR3 totals 14 residues. The germline CDR1 and CDR2 sequences are SGHRS and YFSETQ. The chain's CDR3 is CASSLYQGGETQYF. As DNA, the CDR3 is TGCGCCAGCAGCTTGTATCAGGGTGGGGAGACCCAGTACTTC.

The rearrangement links TRBV3-1 (or the pseudogene TRBV3-2) to TRBJ2-1; 10 bases map to TRBD2. The CDR3 loop spans 16 amino acids. The junction had 6 bases not matched to a gene; V was cut back by 0 bases and J by 7 bases. CDR1 and CDR2 (germline): LGHDT, YNNKEL (reference sequence). The CDR3 region has the DNA TGTGCCAGCAGCCAAGATCCACTAGCGGGGAGGAATGAGCAGTTCTTC. As protein: CASSQDPLAGRNEQFF.

The chain links TRBV2 to TRBJ1-5, with a possible D match to TRBD1 (6 bases). V was shortened by 5 bases and J by 7 bases, with 12 bases between the two germline ends. CDR1 and CDR2 from the germline V gene are SNHLY and FYNNEI. The CDR3 consists of 13 residues. Here the CDR3 reads CASSRTQGQPQHF. The CDR3 region has the DNA TGTGCCAGCAGTCGTACGCAGGGGCAGCCCCAGCATTTT.

In its sample, this clone was seen a few times. V gene TRBV2 combines with J gene TRBJ1-5; tentatively, D is TRBD1 (5 bases). V lost 4 bases and J lost 0, with 10 bases in between. The CDR3 is 15 residues long. CDR1 SNHLY and CDR2 FYNNEI come from the germline V gene. CDR3 nucleotide sequence: TGTGCCAGCAGTGCCTCAGGGTATAGCAATCAGCCCCAGCATTTT. It encodes CASSASGYSNQPQHF.